This TCR beta chain was recovered during a study of blood T cells in healthy people across ages. Germline values: CDR1 MNHEY, CDR2 SVGAGI. CDR3 length: 14 residues. Trimming pared 5 bases from V and 4 bases from J, leaving 12 bases between. Using a J-beta primer mix together with a sample-barcoded 5' primer, a second PCR was run for roughly 6 to 11 cycles. TCRdb recomputed calls from the 5' RACE reads with MiXCR, one row per CDR3 protein. Of about 1.8 million distinct CDR3 sequences in the sample, around half are singletons; the top ten hold approximately 2.1%. V and J are TRBV6-5 and TRBJ2-4; D possibly corresponds to TRBD2 (5 bases). This receptor was obtained from a woman aged 35 to 49 in good health. Sequencing input: blood. The CDR3 loop reads CASSPREGKNIQYF. For the CDR3, the DNA is TGTGCCAGCAGTCCCCGGGAAGGTAAAAACATTCAGTACTTC.